Following are 20 T cell receptor beta chains from one sample sequenced in a study of T cells in Graves' hyperthyroidism and ophthalmopathy. The CDR3 regions of TCR beta were amplified from RNA transcripts. Researchers ran a first-round RT-PCR on the TCR CDR3 using the HTBI primer set. TCRdb itself ran the multiplex PCR reads through MiXCR, one entry per CDR3 protein. The table has roughly 520,000 distinct CDR3 sequences, less than 25% seen once; the top ten hold 11%. Specimen: blood. The receptors come from a woman under 40 with Graves' ophthalmopathy.

This clonotype was found a few times. A much larger clone lies a single base off, so this may be a read error. The chain employs TRBV7-7 and TRBJ2-5; D call uncertain. Looked up from germline, CDR1 is SSHAT and CDR2 is FNYEAQ (reference sequence). CDR3 length: 15 amino acids. The CDR3 is CASSLNLRIQETKYF. The CDR3 bases are TGTGCTAGCAGCTTAAATCTACGGATCCAAGAGACCAAGTACTTC.

This clonotype was recorded at least ten times. The genes are TRBV10-3 and TRBJ1-5; 7 nucleotides agree with TRBD1. Germline-derived CDR1 and CDR2 are ENHRY and SYGVKD. This CDR3 has 14 amino acids. J was trimmed by 0 bases and V by 4 bases; bases with no gene match: 0. The CDR3 nucleotides read TGTGCCATCAGTGGACAGGGTAGCAATCAGCCCCAGCATTTT. It is translated as CAISGQGSNQPQHF.

This clonotype was picked up one time. The chain has TRBV28 and TRBJ1-1, with D unresolved. The CDR3 has 14 residues. The V end was cut by 8 bases, the J end by 1 base, with 14 bases between. Per the germline V gene, CDR1 is MDHEN and CDR2 is SYDVKM. CDR3 region: CASRTAVGNTEAFF. The CDR3 bases are TGTGCCAGCCGGACGGCGGTAGGGAACACTGAAGCTTTCTTT.

The rearrangement uses TRBV6-1 and TRBJ1-2; no reliable D call. The CDR3 has 13 residues. Germline V CDR1 and CDR2: MNHNS, SASEGT. V gave up 0 bases and J gave up 4 bases, with 6 bases separating them. The CDR3 region has the DNA TGTGCCAGCAGTGAAGCGCCAGTCTATGGCTACACCTTC. Translated, it gives CASSEAPVYGYTF.

This clonotype was detected ten times or more. The chain links TRBV7-2 to TRBJ2-7; D remains ambiguous. V dropped 5 bases and J dropped 0 bases, with 14 bases sitting between them. Germline lookup yields CDR1 SGHTA and CDR2 FQGNSA. The CDR3 sequence is 15 residues long. The CDR3 loop is CASSVRAWSSYEQYF. The CDR3 DNA follows: TGTGCCAGCAGCGTCCGGGCCTGGAGCTCCTACGAGCAGTACTTC.

This sequence joins TRBV4-1 and TRBJ2-4; D is possibly TRBD1 (5 bases). The V and J ends lost 1 base and 2 bases respectively, with 15 bases between them. The CDR3 covers 17 residues. Germline V lookup: CDR1 MGHRA, CDR2 YSYEKL. Here the CDR3 DNA reads TGCGCCAGCAGCCAAGGGGAAGGGGCAGGGTCCAAAAACATTCAGTACTTC. Its protein product is CASSQGEGAGSKNIQYF.

This clonotype was observed many times. Compared with germline, one end of the junction differs, possibly owing to a read error. The rearrangement uses TRBV13 and TRBJ1-2; D gene ambiguous. In germline, CDR1 is PRHDT, CDR2 FYEKMQ (reference sequence). The CDR3 covers 15 residues. The CDR3, as DNA: TGTGCCAGCAGCCCTAGGCTGGGCCCTAACTATGGCTACGCCTTC. It is translated as CASSPRLGPNYGYAF.

This clonotype was counted a few times. V and J are TRBV6-1 and TRBJ1-2; D perhaps matches TRBD1 (6 bases). Trimming removed 2 bases at V and 6 bases at J, with 10 bases between. Germline V CDR1 and CDR2: MNHNS, SASEGT. The CDR3 spans 13 residues. CDR3 region: CASSEPGGNGYTF. The DNA of the CDR3 is TGTGCCAGCAGTGAACCCGGGGGCAATGGCTACACCTTC.

The chain is built from TRBV2 and TRBJ2-7, with D unclear. Trimming took 7 bases from V and 0 from J, leaving 13 bases between them. The CDR3 has 14 residues. Germline V gene sequence: CDR1 SNHLY, CDR2 FYNNEI. Here the CDR3 reads CASMSTESSYEQYF. CDR3 coding DNA: TGTGCCAGCATGAGTACAGAGAGCTCCTACGAGCAGTACTTC.

Ten or more counts support this clonotype. This sequence joins TRBV6-1 and TRBJ2-2; D is perhaps TRBD1 (6 bases). The CDR3 length is 13 residues. V lost 2 bases and J 6 bases, leaving 7 bases between the germline ends. CDR1 and CDR2 from the germline V gene are MNHNS and SASEGT. The CDR3 coding sequence is TGTGCCAGCAGTGAAAACAGGGCCGGGGAGCTGTTTTTT. It codes for CASSENRAGELFF.

This clonotype was detected only a few times. This chain joins TRBV12-3 or TRBV12-4 and TRBJ1-2; D ambiguous. The CDR3 runs 14 residues. With 2 bases removed from V and 8 bases from J, the gap between germline ends came to 15 bases. The CDR3 DNA is TGTGCCAGCAGTTTACCGACGGAAGGTGGGGGCTACACCTTC. This translates into CASSLPTEGGGYTF.

This clonotype was detected many times. A much bigger clone sits one base away, suggesting this may be a read error. Because the CDR3's place on the DNA is in doubt, the DNA is left out and the CDR3 is given as listed by TCRdb. V is TRBV20-1 and J is TRBJ1-2; no check of the table's D call, TRBD1, against the DNA was made. Germline V CDR1 and CDR2: DFQATT, SNEGSKA (reference sequence). The CDR3 numbers 13 amino acids, ends counted. CDR3 residues: CSAPEDNNYGCTF.

This clonotype was detected only a few times. The chain carries TRBV2 and TRBJ2-5; D gene ambiguous. The CDR3 spans 14 residues. Trimming left V 5 bases short and J 4 bases short, with 14 bases between. Germline CDR1 is SNHLY and CDR2 is FYNNEI. DNA of the CDR3: TGTGCCAGCAGTCCCCACCGTGACGGAGAGACCCAGTACTTC. Its protein product is CASSPHRDGETQYF.

This clonotype was detected ten times or more. The chain links TRBV14 to TRBJ1-2; D might be TRBD1 (5 bases). The CDR3 has 15 amino acids. Germline-derived CDR1 and CDR2 are SGHDN and FVKESK. Trimming took 0 bases from V and 7 from J, leaving 15 bases between them. CDR3 DNA sequence: TGTGCCAGCAGCCAAGATTTCGGGGCTCGTGGTGGCTACACCTTC. It encodes CASSQDFGARGGYTF.

The table lists this clonotype with a count of one. This may be a read error, as it is one base from a much larger clone. The chain has TRBV5-1 and TRBJ1-2; D gene ambiguous. CDR3 length equals 14 residues. V was clipped by 0 bases and J by 4 bases, with 10 bases between them. The V gene's germline CDR1 is SGHRS and CDR2 YFSETQ. The CDR3, as DNA: TGCGCCAGCAGCTTGGCGAGGACCCTCTATGGCTACACCTTC. It codes for CASSLARTLYGYTF.

J is TRBJ2-2 and V is TRBV7-2, with D possibly TRBD1 on 6 matching bases. V shed 3 bases and J shed 1 base, with 9 bases lying between them. CDR3 length: 15 residues. CDR1 and CDR2 (germline): SGHTA, FQGNSA. CDR3 sequence reads: CASSFVTGNTGELFF. For the CDR3, the DNA is TGTGCCAGCAGCTTCGTGACAGGGAACACCGGGGAGCTGTTTTTT.

This chain joins TRBV10-3 and TRBJ2-2; D tentatively fits TRBD1 or TRBD2 (5 bases each). Trimming took 4 bases from V and 2 from J, leaving 11 bases between them. The germline CDR1 and CDR2 sequences are ENHRY and SYGVKD. The CDR3 contains 15 residues. The DNA of the CDR3 is TGTGCCATCAGTGCGGGGACCCATAACACCGGGGAGCTGTTTTTT. This sequence encodes CAISAGTHNTGELFF.

Many counts were recorded for this clonotype. The chain joins TRBV27 to TRBJ2-7; D may be TRBD1 (5 bases). This CDR3 contains 14 residues. V lost 5 bases, J lost 0 bases, and 11 bases lay in between. Germline V CDR1 and CDR2: MNHEY, SMNVEV (reference sequence). The chain's CDR3 is CASSNGQSSYEQYF. In nucleotides, the CDR3 is TGTGCCAGCAGTAACGGACAAAGCTCCTACGAGCAGTACTTC.

The gene calls are TRBV27 and TRBJ2-7, with D unclear. Germline V gives CDR1 MNHEY, CDR2 SMNVEV (reference sequence). The CDR3 sequence is 15 residues long. The ends were cut back, 3 bases at V and 1 base at J, with 13 bases in the middle. In DNA, the CDR3 is TGTGCCAGCAGTTTCCGGCGCGGTGGTTCCTACGAGCAGTACTTC. Translated, it gives CASSFRRGGSYEQYF.

Worth noting for this clonotype: A much larger clone sits a single nucleotide away, making a read error possible. The chain carries TRBV28 and TRBJ1-6; 7 bases map to TRBD1. The V segment lost 5 bases and the J segment 7 bases; nucleotides outside the gene matches: 2. Germline-derived CDR1 and CDR2 are MDHEN and SYDVKM. The CDR3 loop spans 13 amino acids. The CDR3 DNA reads TGTGCCAGCAGTGGGGACAGAAATTCACCCCTCCACTTT. Amino acids: CASSGDRNSPLHF.